This entry lists 17 T cell receptor beta chains sequenced from one sample in a study of cytomegalovirus exposure and HLA in healthy donors. Vbeta (60) and Jbeta (13) primers were used in the PCR. Here immunoSEQ multiplex PCR was the method, and the copy in TCRdb shows in-frame clones only, minus some. The data contain some 110,000 clones, approximately 80% of them singletons. The sequenced sample was PBMCs. Source of these receptors: a man aged 25-45 years in good health and CMV-seropositive.

The chain employs TRBV4-1 and TRBJ2-1; 8 bases fit TRBD2. This CDR3 has 16 residues. V lost 4 bases to trimming and J lost 2 bases; unmatched junction nucleotides: 7. Germline-derived CDR1 and CDR2 are MGHRA and YSYEKL. The CDR3 DNA follows: TGCGCCAGCAGCCCACGGACTAGCCTCACCTACAATGAGCAGTTCTTC. It is translated as CASSPRTSLTYNEQFF.

The J gene is TRBJ1-4, the V gene TRBV5-6; unclear D gene. The CDR3 covers 18 residues. Germline assignment: CDR1 SGHDT and CDR2 YYEEEE. V was clipped by 0 bases and J by 3 bases, with 18 bases between them. The CDR3 DNA reads TGTGCCAGCAGCTTGGCGTACGGGCCGGGGTTGGCTAATGAAAAACTGTTTTTT. Translated, it gives CASSLAYGPGLANEKLFF.

The chain couples TRBV5-1 to TRBJ1-1; D is unresolved. The V end lost 0 bases, the J end lost 3 bases, and 9 bases lay between the germline ends. Germline CDR1 reads SGHRS; CDR2 reads YFSETQ. The CDR3 runs to 14 residues. DNA for the CDR3: TGCGCCAGCAGCTTGGGGGCGCTGGACACTGAAGCTTTCTTT. It codes for CASSLGALDTEAFF.

This sequence joins TRBV10-3 and TRBJ1-5; 7 bases agree with TRBD1. The germline V gene has CDR1 ENHRY and CDR2 SYGVKD. This CDR3 has 15 amino acids. The V gene end was trimmed by 6 bases and the J gene end by 2 bases; junction bases not matched to a gene: 7. The CDR3 nucleotides read TGTGCCATCAGCACAGGGGCCAAGGGCAATCAGCCCCAGCATTTT. Its translation: CAISTGAKGNQPQHF.

This clone was observed a single time. V and J are TRBV5-1 and TRBJ2-4; D is possibly TRBD1 (5 bases). Germline CDR1 SGHRS, CDR2 YFSETQ. V lost 1 base to trimming and J lost 0 bases, with 11 bases between them. This CDR3 is 16 amino acids long. The CDR3 nucleotides read TGCGCCAGCAGCTTGACAGGACCGTTAGCCAAAAACATTCAGTACTTC. This codes for CASSLTGPLAKNIQYF.

This clone showed up just once. CDR3 coding DNA: TGCAGCGTTGATGTAGCGGGGGGGCCTGAGCAGTTCTTC. Its protein product is CSVDVAGGPEQFF. V usage is TRBV29-1 and J usage is TRBJ2-1; TRBD2 aligns across 11 bases. The ends lost 3 bases at V and 9 bases at J; junction bases unmatched: 4. This CDR3 is 13 amino acids long. The germline V gene encodes CDR1 SQVTM and CDR2 ANQGSEA.

This rearrangement joins TRBV12-1 to TRBJ1-5; the table assigns TRBD1, which was not confirmed against the DNA. TRBV12-1 is a pseudogene. The CDR3 is 15 amino acids. The DNA of the CDR3 is TGTGCCAGCCACCTTAGGACAGCTAGCAATCAGCCCCAGCATTTT. Amino acid sequence: CASHLRTASNQPQHF.

The chain combines TRBV6-5 with TRBJ1-1; D gene ambiguous. Germline CDR1 is MNHEY and CDR2 is SVGAGI. The V gene lost 6 bases and the J gene lost 1 base, with 9 bases spanning the gap. This CDR3 spans 13 amino acids. DNA for the CDR3: TGTGCCAGCAGATGGACTGGGAACACTGAAGCTTTCTTT. It yields the protein CASRWTGNTEAFF.

This CDR3 reads CASSLPYTEAFF. In DNA, the CDR3 is TGTGCCAGCAGCTTACCGTACACTGAAGCTTTCTTT. This sequence joins TRBV11-2 and TRBJ1-1; D ambiguous. The germline V gene has CDR1 SGHAT and CDR2 FQNNGV. The V and J ends lost 2 bases and 3 bases respectively, with 4 bases between them. This CDR3 contains 12 residues. Looking up the rest from reference TRBV11-2 and TRBJ1-1 gives the full variable domain: EAGVAQSPRYKIIEKRQSVAFWCNPISGHATLYWYQQILGQGPKLLIQFQNNGVVDDSQLPKDRFSAERLKGVDSTLKIQPAKLEDSAVYLCASSLPYTEAFFGQGTRLTVV.

J is TRBJ2-6 and V is TRBV10-3; D gene uncertain. Germline V CDR1 and CDR2: ENHRY, SYGVKD. The CDR3 spans 14 residues. V gave up 4 bases and J gave up 1 base, with 5 bases separating them. CDR3 nucleotide sequence: TGTGCCATCAGTGCGCAGTCTGGGGCCAACGTCCTGACTTTC. This gives the protein CAISAQSGANVLTF.

The CDR3 DNA reads as TGTGCCAGCCCTGACAGGTCGAACACCGGGGAGCTGTTTTTT. Its protein is CASPDRSNTGELFF. This chain uses TRBV6-4 with TRBJ2-2; perhaps TRBD1 as D (6 bases). This CDR3 is built from 14 residues. V was trimmed by 8 bases and J by 0 bases, leaving 10 bases between them. In germline, CDR1 is MRHNA, CDR2 SNTAGT.

A few counts support this clone. This rearrangement joins TRBV2 to TRBJ1-1; D gene ambiguous. CDR3 size: 12 residues. The V gene's germline CDR1 is SNHLY and CDR2 FYNNEI. Trimming pared 8 bases from V and 1 base from J, leaving 8 bases between. The CDR3 DNA sequence: TGTGCCAGCTGTACCAGGAACACTGAAGCTTTCTTT. Amino acids: CASCTRNTEAFF.

V is TRBV11-2 and J is TRBJ2-5, with 8 bases that match TRBD1. Per the germline V gene, CDR1 is SGHAT and CDR2 is FQNNGV. This CDR3 is 14 amino acids long. V gave up 5 bases and J gave up 0 bases; unmatched junction bases: 2. The CDR3 sequence: CASSRQGHQETQYF. The CDR3 nucleotides read TGTGCCAGCAGCCGACAGGGGCACCAAGAGACCCAGTACTTC.

The rearrangement links TRBV10-2 to TRBJ2-1; 12 bases map to TRBD2. There are 13 residues in the CDR3. Germline trimming cut 10 bases from V and 15 bases from J; bases unmatched to any gene: 13. Germline values: CDR1 WSHSY, CDR2 SAAADI. CDR3 in amino acids: CATALAGGERGFF. The CDR3 DNA sequence: TGCGCCACCGCACTAGCGGGGGGCGAAAGGGGGTTCTTC.

The V gene is TRBV20-1, the J gene TRBJ1-1, with TRBD1 matching 7 bases. V lost 4 bases to trimming and J lost 10 bases; unmatched junction nucleotides: 6. There are 11 residues in the CDR3. Germline V gene sequence: CDR1 DFQATT, CDR2 SNEGSKA (reference sequence). The CDR3 DNA sequence: TGCAGTGCTAACAGGGGCGGTTCAGCTTTCTTT. Protein: CSANRGGSAFF.

The rearrangement joins TRBV7-3 to TRBJ2-3, with 10 bases lining up with TRBD2. The germline V gene encodes CDR1 SGHTA and CDR2 FQGTGA. Unmatched junction bases numbered 6, after V lost 4 bases and J lost 5 bases. This CDR3 has 15 amino acids. The CDR3 sequence is CASSYTSGAEDTQYF. The CDR3 DNA follows: TGTGCCAGCAGCTACACTAGCGGGGCCGAAGATACGCAGTATTTT.

This clone was detected only once. Given the absence of the conserved phenylalanine or tryptophan at the CDR3 end, a read error is likely. V is TRBV10-3 and J is TRBJ2-7, with D possibly TRBD2 on 6 matching bases. CDR1 and CDR2 from the germline V gene are ENHRY and SYGVKD. The CDR3 consists of 13 residues. Between the trimmed V and J ends, which lost 6 bases and 7 bases, there was a span of 16 bases. CDR3 region: CAIRAVRGREQYL. CDR3 nucleotides: TGTGCCATCAGGGCCGTGCGGGGCAGGGAGCAGTACCTC.